This T cell receptor beta chain was sequenced in a study of T and B cells in COVID-19 patients. Findings and limits, study-wide: The recovered cohort had around 2,000 exclusive TCR clusters, including 30 to 40 low generation probability clusters. Patients with COVID-19 reportedly showed strongly skewed T cell receptor beta variable and joining gene usage.

TRB was amplified from about 260-540 ng of blood genomic DNA. BIOMED2 TRB-A/B primer pools were used in multiplex TRB PCR. TCRdb re-derived calls from the multiplex PCR reads in MiXCR, one entry per CDR3 protein. The sample has around 8,700 distinct CDR3 sequences; over 35% are singletons. For this clonotype: The antigen is not known.

Trimming removed 1 base from V and 1 base from J, with 7 bases in between. Germline CDR1 and CDR2: SGHRS and YFSETQ. The CDR3 has 14 amino acids. The specimen sequenced was blood. The sequence came from a human donor with active COVID-19. The rearrangement links TRBV5-1 to TRBJ2-3, with D hard to call. The CDR3 sequence: CASSLMIGTDTQYF. CDR3 in DNA: TGCGCCAGCAGCTTGATGATCGGCACAGATACGCAGTATTTT.